A single sample gave rise to the 3 T cell receptor beta chains below, sequenced in a study of cytomegalovirus exposure and HLA in healthy donors. The PCR made use of 60 Vbeta and 13 Jbeta primers. Data came from immunoSEQ multiplex PCR; TCRdb stores just in-frame clones and leaves some out. The sample holds about 58,000 clones. Sequencing was performed on PBMCs. The receptors originated from a woman younger than 35 in good health and CMV-seronegative.

The chain uses TRBV19 and TRBJ2-1, with 7 bases matching TRBD1. The CDR3 consists of 15 residues. The V gene end was trimmed by 5 bases and the J gene end by 3 bases; junction bases not matched to a gene: 7. Per germline, CDR1 LNHDA and CDR2 SQIVND (reference sequence). The CDR3 region has the DNA TGTGCCAGTAGTTCCCGACAGGGTCTCTACAATGAGCAGTTCTTC. Residues: CASSSRQGLYNEQFF.

V gene TRBV28 combines with J gene TRBJ1-1, with 8 positions matching TRBD1. Germline V CDR1 and CDR2: MDHEN, SYDVKM. This CDR3 is 15 amino acids long. Losses at the gene ends were 5 bases for V and 4 bases for J; bases not matched to a gene: 9. The CDR3 loop is CASSRLGQAFTEAFF. In DNA, the CDR3 is TGTGCCAGCAGTAGGTTGGGACAGGCGTTCACTGAAGCTTTCTTT. The variable domain in full, with the rest retrieved from reference TRBV28 and TRBJ1-1, is DVKVTQSSRYLVKRTGEKVFLECVQDMDHENMFWYRQDPGLGLRLIYFSYDVKMKEKGDIPEGYSVSREKKERFSLILESASTNQTSMYLCASSRLGQAFTEAFFGQGTRLTVV.

As regards this clone: Distinct nucleotide sequences in the sample also encode this CDR3. The V call is TRBV5-1, the J call TRBJ2-7; TRBD2 matches 10 bases. Germline values: CDR1 SGHRS, CDR2 YFSETQ. The V gene end was trimmed by 4 bases and the J gene end by 4 bases; junction bases not matched to a gene: 8. The CDR3 length is 15 residues. CDR3 nucleotides: TGCGCCAGCAGCCTCGGGCTAGCGGGAGTTTACGAGCAGTACTTC. This codes for CASSLGLAGVYEQYF.